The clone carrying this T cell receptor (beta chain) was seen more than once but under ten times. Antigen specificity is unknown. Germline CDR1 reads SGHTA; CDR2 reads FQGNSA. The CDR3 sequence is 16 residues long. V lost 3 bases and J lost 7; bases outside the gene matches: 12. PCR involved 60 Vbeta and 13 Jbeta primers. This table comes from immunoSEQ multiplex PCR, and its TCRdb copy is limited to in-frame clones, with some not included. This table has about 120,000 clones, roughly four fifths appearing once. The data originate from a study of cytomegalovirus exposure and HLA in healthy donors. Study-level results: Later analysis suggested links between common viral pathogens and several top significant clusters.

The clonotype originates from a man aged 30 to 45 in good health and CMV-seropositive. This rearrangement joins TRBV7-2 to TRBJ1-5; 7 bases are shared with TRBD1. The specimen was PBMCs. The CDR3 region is CASSFLTGDGGQPQHF. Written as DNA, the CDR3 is TGTGCCAGCAGCTTTCTTACAGGGGATGGCGGACAGCCCCAGCATTTT.